A selection of T cell receptor beta chains follows, all from one sample in a study of blood T cells in healthy people across ages. Each CDR3 protein is one row after TCRdb ran MiXCR on the 5' RACE reads. Here the sample spans approximately 1.5 million distinct CDR3 sequences, roughly two fifths being singletons. The sequenced material came from blood. All receptors derive from a woman in her late teens or twenties in good health. Each CDR3 is given with its conserved first and last residue. The order of the fields is clone size, J gene, D gene, V gene, CDR3 DNA, CDR3 protein. D genes are given only for firm matches. Expanded clones are given a class, and other clones once, few, many or no size at all.

. TRBJ1-2 . TRBV5-6 TGTGCCAGCAGCCCCCCAGGCACCCCCTATGGCTACACCTTC CASSPPGTPYGYTF
. TRBJ1-4 TRBD1 TRBV7-2 TGTGCCAGCAGCCCGCTCAGGGGGGCTAATGAAAAACTGTTTTTT CASSPLRGANEKLFF
. TRBJ1-2 . TRBV4-1 TGCGCCAGCAGCCAAGAGCCAGGGACCGGAATCTATGGCTACACCTTC CASSQEPGTGIYGYTF
. TRBJ2-7 TRBD2 TRBV27 TGTGCCAGCAGTTTATCCCAAAATAGCGGGGGGTTCGAGCAGTACTTC CASSLSQNSGGFEQYF
few TRBJ1-2 . TRBV29-1 TGCAGCGTTGGGATAGGGAACTATGGCTACACCTTC CSVGIGNYGYTF
few TRBJ2-5 TRBD2 TRBV7-9 TGTGCCAGCAGCTTAGATCGAAGCGGGACTTACAATGAGCAGTACTTC CASSLDRSGTYNEQYF
. TRBJ2-7 . TRBV25-1 TGTGCCAGCAGTGCTCCGCCCGGTTTCGAGCAGTACTTC CASSAPPGFEQYF
. TRBJ1-2 . TRBV29-1 TGCACCGTGGGAGGTAACTATGGCTACACCTTC CTVGGNYGYTF
few TRBJ1-2 . TRBV20-1 TGCAGTCCCGGGATCTTTTCCTACACCTTC CSPGIFSYTF
. TRBJ2-1 . TRBV6-5 TGTGCCAGCAGTTCAATAAGCTCCTACAATGAGCAGTTCTTC CASSSISSYNEQFF
. TRBJ2-5 . TRBV5-1 TGCGCCAGCAGCTTGTTTCGGACGGAAGAGACCCAGTACTTC CASSLFRTEETQYF
. TRBJ1-1 TRBD1 TRBV7-9 TGTGCCAGCAGCGGCGGACAGGACACTGAAGCTTTCTTT CASSGGQDTEAFF
. TRBJ2-5 . TRBV12-3/TRBV12-4 TGTGCCAGCAGTTTAGGGTCAGATCAAGAGACCCAGTACTTC CASSLGSDQETQYF
many TRBJ2-3 . TRBV27 TGTGCCAGCAGTTTATACAGGGGCACAGATACGCAGTATTTT CASSLYRGTDTQYF
. TRBJ1-2 . TRBV7-9 TGTGCCAGCAGCTTAGGTGGGAGTAGCGGGTTTGGTGGCTACACCTTC CASSLGGSSGFGGYTF
. TRBJ1-2 . TRBV3-1 TGTGCCAGCAGCCAAGTACTTTTTGCCAAGGTAGGGTATGGCTACACCTTC CASSQVLFAKVGYGYTF
. TRBJ2-7 TRBD2 TRBV30 TGTGCCTGGAGTCTCGGGACTAGCTACGAGCAGTACTTC CAWSLGTSYEQYF
. TRBJ2-7 . TRBV28 TGTGCCAGCAGTTTTAGTACAGTTAACTACGAGCAGTACTTC CASSFSTVNYEQYF
. TRBJ2-7 . TRBV27 TGTGCCAGCAGGTTGGGGGATGGGCACTCAAAAGGCTACGAGCAGTACTTC CASRLGDGHSKGYEQYF
once TRBJ2-7 TRBD2 TRBV18 TGTGCCAGCTCATCAGGACTAGCAGAGAAAAACGAGCAGTACTTC CASSSGLAEKNEQYF
many TRBJ2-1 . TRBV4-1 TGCGCCACCCGAGGGCTAACCTACAATGAGCAGTTCTTC CATRGLTYNEQFF
. TRBJ1-2 TRBD1 TRBV7-2 TGTGCCAGCAGCCCGGGACAGGGGGGCAACCTGCCCTATGGCTACACCTTC CASSPGQGGNLPYGYTF
once TRBJ2-5 TRBD1 TRBV6-6 TGTGCCAGCAGTCCCCCACCCGGGACAGCTGACCAAGAGACCCAGTACTTC CASSPPPGTADQETQYF
. TRBJ1-1 TRBD1 TRBV25-1 TGTGCCAGCAAGACAGGGGGAGCTTTCTTT CASKTGGAFF
few TRBJ2-7 TRBD2 TRBV7-9 TGTGCCAGCAGCTATAGCGGGAGGGTCTACGAGCAGTACTTC CASSYSGRVYEQYF
. TRBJ2-1 . TRBV9 TGTGCCAGCAGCGTAGAGGGGCGTAATGAGCAGTTCTTC CASSVEGRNEQFF
. TRBJ2-1 . TRBV6-1 TGTGCCAGCAAAGGACAAAACTACAATGAGCAGTTCTTC CASKGQNYNEQFF
. TRBJ2-3 . TRBV29-1 TGCAGCGTACCGGGACGGGCGAACACAGAGACGCAGTATTTT CSVPGRANTETQYF
. TRBJ2-3 TRBD1 TRBV7-9 TGTGCCAGCACCCTAGCAGGGACAGCGCAGTATTTT CASTLAGTAQYF
. TRBJ2-7 . TRBV20-1 TGCAGTGCTTTAGCTTCCAACGAGCAGTACTTC CSALASNEQYF
. TRBJ2-5 . TRBV7-7 TGTGCTAGCAGCTTAGAGTGGGGGGCCCTCAATGAGCAGTACTTC CASSLEWGALNEQYF
. TRBJ2-5 . TRBV29-1 TGCAGCGTTGGAGGGACGTACCAAGAGACCCAGTACTTC CSVGGTYQETQYF
few TRBJ2-1 TRBD2 TRBV18 TGTGCCAGCTCACCAGGGCTAGCGGGGCCAAAGGGGGAGCAGTTCTTC CASSPGLAGPKGEQFF
. TRBJ2-7 . TRBV29-1 TGCAGCATTGGTTCAGGGGCATACGAGCAGTACTTC CSIGSGAYEQYF
. TRBJ2-5 TRBD2 TRBV14 TGTGCCAGCAGCAATAGCGGGGGCCGTGGTGAGCAGTACTTC CASSNSGGRGEQYF
. TRBJ1-3 . TRBV21-1 TGTGCCAGCATGGTATACGGAAACACCATATATTTT CASMVYGNTIYF
. TRBJ2-5 . TRBV4-2 TGTGCCAGCAGCCAAGAGGGCGGGCCCGGGCATGAGCAGTACTTC CASSQEGGPGHEQYF
. TRBJ1-1 . TRBV10-3 TGTGCCATCGCTGGGGGCCCCCTTGGGACTGAAGCTTTCTTT CAIAGGPLGTEAFF
few TRBJ2-5 . TRBV7-3 TGTGCCAGCAGCTTAATAGGAGGGGGGGGAGCAGAGACCCAGTACTTC CASSLIGGGGAETQYF
. TRBJ1-5 TRBD1 TRBV24-1 TGTGCCACCAGTCCCGGGACAGGGTGGTCCCAGCCCCAGCATTTT CATSPGTGWSQPQHF
few TRBJ1-2 . TRBV7-9 TGTGCCAGCAGCTTAGTCGGAAAAGCTAACTATGGCTACACCTTC CASSLVGKANYGYTF
. TRBJ2-7 . TRBV21-1 TGTGCCAGCACATGGACTAGCGGGGGAAACGAGCAGTACTTC CASTWTSGGNEQYF
few TRBJ2-7 TRBD1 TRBV6-5 TGTGCCACATCACCGGGACAGTTCCTATACGAGCAGTACTTC CATSPGQFLYEQYF
. TRBJ1-5 TRBD1 TRBV7-8 TGTGCCAGCAGCAAACAGGGGGCTAAGAGCAATCAGCCCCAGCATTTT CASSKQGAKSNQPQHF
few TRBJ2-1 TRBD1 TRBV7-8 TGTGCCAGCAGCATCGGGACAGCGACCTACAATGAGCAGTTCTTC CASSIGTATYNEQFF
. TRBJ2-7 TRBD2 TRBV4-3 TGCGCCAGCAGCCAAGATCCCGCCTTAGAGCGGGGCCATTCCTACGAGCAGTACTTC CASSQDPALERGHSYEQYF
. TRBJ2-3 . TRBV7-9 TGTGCCAGCAGCTCCGACCCCCCTCGCACAGATACGCAGTATTTT CASSSDPPRTDTQYF
. TRBJ2-3 TRBD2 TRBV7-2 TGTGCCAGCAGCTTAGTGGGTGCGGGAGCCCCCACAGATACGCAGTATTTT CASSLVGAGAPTDTQYF
. TRBJ2-7 . TRBV6-5 TGTGCCAGCAGTCCCTCGGACTGGAACTACGAGCAGTACTTC CASSPSDWNYEQYF
few TRBJ2-2 TRBD1 TRBV20-1 TGCAGTGCCCGGACAGGGCAGACCGGGGAGCTGTTTTTT CSARTGQTGELFF